This is a list of T cell receptor beta chains from one sample in a study of technical replicates of blood from a handful of donors. TCRdb keeps only in-frame clones here, not all; method: immunoSEQ multiplex PCR. Of 70,000 to 95,000 clones in the sample, about 97% were seen once. Sequencing was done on a sample of T cells isolated from PBMCs. The source of these receptors is a human donor in good health. Each CDR3 is given with its conserved first and last residue. The order of the fields is D gene, V gene, clone size, J gene, CDR3 DNA, CDR3 protein. A D gene is named only where the DNA matches it firmly. Expanded clones are given a class, and other clones once, few, many or no size at all.

D: TRBD2
V: TRBV29-1
size: NA
J: TRBJ2-7
DNA: TGCAGCGTCCGGGGGGGGTCAGACTACGAGCAGTACTTC
CDR3: CSVRGGSDYEQYF

D: TRBD1
V: TRBV29-1
size: NA
J: TRBJ2-7
DNA: TGCAGCGTTCGACAGGGGATGAACGAGCAGTACTTC
CDR3: CSVRQGMNEQYF

D: NA
V: TRBV28
size: NA
J: TRBJ2-1
DNA: TGTGCCAGCAGTTTAGTCGGGAATGAGCAGTTCTTC
CDR3: CASSLVGNEQFF

D: NA
V: TRBV2
size: NA
J: TRBJ1-2
DNA: TGTGCCAGCAGTGACAGGGGTTATGGCTACACCTTC
CDR3: CASSDRGYGYTF

D: NA
V: TRBV21-1
size: once
J: TRBJ1-5
DNA: TGTGCCAGCAACCTAAGGAGACAGCCCCAGCATTTT
CDR3: CASNLRRQPQHF

D: NA
V: TRBV28
size: NA
J: TRBJ2-3
DNA: TGTGCCAGCAGTTCTGGGCATACCACAGATACGCAGTATTTT
CDR3: CASSSGHTTDTQYF

D: TRBD2
V: TRBV27
size: NA
J: TRBJ2-1
DNA: TGTGCCAGCCAGGCGCTGGTAGCGGGAGGGCCATTTAAGAATGAGCAGTTCTTC
CDR3: CASQALVAGGPFKNEQFF

D: NA
V: TRBV18
size: NA
J: TRBJ1-1
DNA: TGTGCCAGCTCACGCGGGCCCTACACTGAAGCTTTCTTT
CDR3: CASSRGPYTEAFF

D: NA
V: TRBV30
size: NA
J: TRBJ1-2
DNA: TGTGCCTGGAGTGTATCTTCAGTCTATGGCTACACCTTC
CDR3: CAWSVSSVYGYTF

D: NA
V: TRBV29-1
size: NA
J: TRBJ2-3
DNA: TGCAGCGGGGTAGGAGGATCGGGCGGAACAGATACGCAGTATTTT
CDR3: CSGVGGSGGTDTQYF

D: TRBD2
V: TRBV6-1
size: NA
J: TRBJ2-7
DNA: TGTGCCAGCAGGATCCGGACTAGCGTCTACGAGCAGTACTTC
CDR3: CASRIRTSVYEQYF

D: NA
V: TRBV27
size: NA
J: TRBJ1-1
DNA: TGTGCCAGCAGTTTACAACAGGGATTCACTGAAGCTTTCTTT
CDR3: CASSLQQGFTEAFF

D: NA
V: TRBV5-4
size: once
J: TRBJ2-7
DNA: TGTGCCAGCAGCTTCAGGGGTATGTCCTACGAGCAGTACTTC
CDR3: CASSFRGMSYEQYF

D: TRBD1
V: TRBV27
size: once
J: TRBJ1-1
DNA: TGTGCCAGCAGGAACGGACAGGCTGAAGCTTTCTTT
CDR3: CASRNGQAEAFF

D: NA
V: TRBV2
size: NA
J: TRBJ1-1
DNA: TGTGCCAGCAGTGAATTAAGACGGGGGACTGAAGCTTTCTTT
CDR3: CASSELRRGTEAFF

D: TRBD2
V: TRBV4-2
size: NA
J: TRBJ2-1
DNA: TGTGCCAGCAGCCAAGCCCCTAGCGGTAATGAGCAGTTCTTC
CDR3: CASSQAPSGNEQFF

D: NA
V: TRBV6-4
size: NA
J: TRBJ2-1
DNA: TGTGCCAGCAGTGACTCGATCGGAGTTGAGCAGTTCTTC
CDR3: CASSDSIGVEQFF

D: NA
V: TRBV4-2
size: NA
J: TRBJ2-2
DNA: TGTGCCAGCAGCTCTACGGGGAGCACCGGGGAGCTGTTTTTT
CDR3: CASSSTGSTGELFF

D: NA
V: TRBV7-3
size: once
J: TRBJ2-3
DNA: TGTGCCAGCAGCTTAAACAGGGCCGGAGATACGCAGTATTTT
CDR3: CASSLNRAGDTQYF

D: TRBD2
V: TRBV10-3
size: once
J: TRBJ2-1
DNA: TGTGCCATCCTCGGACTAGCGGGAGCTCAGGGCTCCTACAATGAGCAGTTCTTC
CDR3: CAILGLAGAQGSYNEQFF

D: NA
V: TRBV29-1
size: NA
J: TRBJ1-2
DNA: TGCAGCGTTGAATCTCTTGAGTTCTATGGCTACACCTTC
CDR3: CSVESLEFYGYTF

D: TRBD1
V: TRBV7-3
size: once
J: TRBJ2-7
DNA: TGTGCCAGCAGCCAACGGACAGGGGGCGAGCAGTACTTC
CDR3: CASSQRTGGEQYF

D: NA
V: TRBV7-2
size: NA
J: TRBJ2-7
DNA: TGTGCCAGCAGCTCGTTAGTGGGCGACGAGCAGTACTTC
CDR3: CASSSLVGDEQYF

D: NA
V: TRBV27
size: NA
J: TRBJ2-3
DNA: TGTGCCAGCACACGAGCAGATACGCAGTATTTT
CDR3: CASTRADTQYF

D: NA
V: TRBV7-3
size: NA
J: TRBJ2-3
DNA: TGTGCCAGCAGCCGAAACCTAGCGGATACGCAGTATTTT
CDR3: CASSRNLADTQYF

D: TRBD2
V: TRBV30
size: NA
J: TRBJ2-1
DNA: TGTGCCTGGAGTGACCTAGCGGGGTACAATGAGCAGTTCTTC
CDR3: CAWSDLAGYNEQFF

D: TRBD2
V: TRBV7-6
size: NA
J: TRBJ2-7
DNA: TGTGCCAGCACCCTCTTTAGCGGGCCTAACTCCTACGAGCAGTACTTC
CDR3: CASTLFSGPNSYEQYF

D: NA
V: TRBV7-6
size: once
J: TRBJ2-5
DNA: TGTGCCAGCAGCTTAGCGGGCGGGGAGGTTTCAGAGACCCAGTACTTC
CDR3: CASSLAGGEVSETQYF

D: NA
V: TRBV19
size: NA
J: TRBJ2-7
DNA: TGTGCCAGTAGTACCCGGGGCGGGGAGAAATCCTACGAGCAGTACTTC
CDR3: CASSTRGGEKSYEQYF

D: NA
V: TRBV9
size: NA
J: TRBJ2-2
DNA: TGTGCCAGCAGCAACCGATGGGGGCCGGACGGGGAGCTGTTTTTT
CDR3: CASSNRWGPDGELFF

D: NA
V: TRBV5-1
size: NA
J: TRBJ2-1
DNA: TGCGCCAGCAGTTGGACCCTGCGGGATGAGCAGTTCTTC
CDR3: CASSWTLRDEQFF

D: NA
V: TRBV9
size: NA
J: TRBJ2-7
DNA: TGTGCCAGCAGCGTAGGCGGCAGCGGCGATTACGAGCAGTACTTC
CDR3: CASSVGGSGDYEQYF

D: NA
V: TRBV4-1
size: NA
J: TRBJ1-1
DNA: TGCGCCAGCAGCCAAATTTTACGGGATAGGAACACTGAAGCTTTCTTT
CDR3: CASSQILRDRNTEAFF

D: NA
V: TRBV7-2
size: NA
J: TRBJ2-1
DNA: TGTGCCAGCAGCTTAGGTGTTCTTCAGTTCTTC
CDR3: CASSLGVLQFF

D: TRBD1
V: TRBV6-1
size: NA
J: TRBJ2-7
DNA: TGTGCCAGCAGATGGACAGGGAAAAACGAGCAGTACTTC
CDR3: CASRWTGKNEQYF

D: NA
V: TRBV18
size: NA
J: TRBJ2-3
DNA: TGTGCCAGCTCACCAGGGAGCGCAGATACGCAGTATTTT
CDR3: CASSPGSADTQYF

D: NA
V: TRBV28
size: NA
J: TRBJ2-7
DNA: TGTGCCAGCACTCAACAGGGATCCTACGAGCAGTACTTC
CDR3: CASTQQGSYEQYF

D: NA
V: TRBV6-5
size: NA
J: TRBJ1-5
DNA: TGTGCCAGCAGTAACGGGGTAGGAGCCCAGCATTTT
CDR3: CASSNGVGAQHF

D: NA
V: TRBV2
size: NA
J: TRBJ1-5
DNA: TGTGCCAGCAGTGAAGTTCGGAATCAGCCCCAGCATTTT
CDR3: CASSEVRNQPQHF

D: NA
V: TRBV28
size: NA
J: TRBJ1-5
DNA: TGTGCCAGCGAGAATGCCAATCAGCCCCAGCATTTT
CDR3: CASENANQPQHF

D: NA
V: TRBV5-1
size: NA
J: TRBJ2-1
DNA: TGCGCCAGCAGCTTGGTACAGCGGGCCTTCAATGAGCAGTTCTTC
CDR3: CASSLVQRAFNEQFF

D: TRBD1
V: TRBV10-3
size: NA
J: TRBJ1-4
DNA: TGTGCCATCAGGCAGACAGGGAGTGAAAAACTGTTTTTT
CDR3: CAIRQTGSEKLFF

D: NA
V: TRBV28
size: NA
J: TRBJ2-5
DNA: TGTGCCAGCAGACCCCGGGGAGGAGAGACCCAGTACTTC
CDR3: CASRPRGGETQYF

D: NA
V: TRBV9
size: NA
J: TRBJ1-2
DNA: TGTGCCAGCAGCGTAGGAGCGGGTGGGGGCTACACCTTC
CDR3: CASSVGAGGGYTF

D: TRBD2
V: TRBV27
size: NA
J: TRBJ2-7
DNA: TGTGCCAGCAGTTTGACTAGCGGAGGCTACGAGCAGTACTTC
CDR3: CASSLTSGGYEQYF

D: NA
V: TRBV19
size: NA
J: TRBJ2-7
DNA: TGTGCCAGTAGAATCCGGGATTCCCACTACGAGCAGTACTTC
CDR3: CASRIRDSHYEQYF

D: NA
V: TRBV2
size: NA
J: TRBJ2-3
DNA: TGTGCCAGCAGTGGGCCTTACACAGATACGCAGTATTTT
CDR3: CASSGPYTDTQYF

D: TRBD2
V: TRBV4-3
size: NA
J: TRBJ2-6
DNA: TGCGCCAGCAGCCAAGGGACTAGCAGCTCTGGGGCCAACGTCCTGACTTTC
CDR3: CASSQGTSSSGANVLTF

D: TRBD2
V: TRBV10-2
size: NA
J: TRBJ2-1
DNA: TGCGCCAGCAAGCTAGCGGGAGCATCCTACAATGAGCAGTTCTTC
CDR3: CASKLAGASYNEQFF

D: TRBD1
V: TRBV19
size: few
J: TRBJ2-1
DNA: TGTGCCAGTAGTCCAGACAGGGGATTGGGGGATGAGCAGTTCTTC
CDR3: CASSPDRGLGDEQFF

D: TRBD1
V: TRBV11-3
size: NA
J: TRBJ1-1
DNA: TGTGCCAGCAGCTCGACAGGGTCCAACACTGAAGCTTTCTTT
CDR3: CASSSTGSNTEAFF

D: NA
V: TRBV7-2
size: NA
J: TRBJ1-1
DNA: TGTGCCAGCAGCGCACCGGGGGGGCTAGCTTTCTTT
CDR3: CASSAPGGLAFF

D: NA
V: TRBV6-5
size: NA
J: TRBJ1-5
DNA: TGTGCCAGCAGTTACTACCCGGGACAAACTCAGCATTTT
CDR3: CASSYYPGQTQHF

D: NA
V: TRBV20-1
size: NA
J: TRBJ2-5
DNA: TGCAGTGCTACTATAGAGACCCAGTACTTC
CDR3: CSATIETQYF